This TCR beta chain was obtained from a study of TIL therapy for anti-PD-1-resistant metastatic lung cancer. Whole-study findings and limits: Patients were highly selected, enriched for treatment-naive, never-smoker and oncogene-addicted cases.

This clone was found once. The antigen remains undetermined. The immunoSEQ assay was v3. TCRdb's table, derived via immunoSEQ multiplex PCR, lists solely in-frame clones and lacks some. This sample has 55,000 to 60,000 clones, with 70% to 75% found just once. Time point: pre-treatment sample, taken before nivolumab and TIL therapy. Stage 4 NSCLC adults joined between 2017 and 2020. The CDR3 runs 19 residues. Trimming at V came to 1 base and at J to 1 base, leaving 15 bases not matched to a gene. Germline CDR1 reads MNHEY; CDR2 reads SMNVEV (reference sequence). The TCR originated in a person between 25 and 79 years old with non-small cell lung cancer. The material was blood, obtained at baseline. This chain links TRBV27 with TRBJ1-1; TRBD1 matches at 7 bases. This chain's CDR3 is CASSLFSGGLGTKNTEAFF. The CDR3 region has the DNA TGTGCCAGCAGTTTATTTTCAGGGGGTCTCGGAACGAAGAACACTGAAGCTTTCTTT.